Each of the 22 T cell receptor beta chains below was sequenced from the same sample in a study of cytomegalovirus exposure and HLA in healthy donors. 60 Vbeta and 13 Jbeta primers were used in PCR. Clones were read by immunoSEQ multiplex PCR, and TCRdb kept only the in-frame ones, dropping some. The sample carries 180,000 or so clones, about four fifths recorded once. The sequenced sample was PBMCs. The receptors originated from a woman between 50 and 59 years old in good health and CMV-seronegative.

The V and J genes are TRBV7-8 and TRBJ1-6; D ambiguous. Trimming shortened V by 7 bases and J by 3 bases, and 7 bases separated the two germline ends. The CDR3 contains 13 residues. Per germline, CDR1 SGHVS and CDR2 FQNEAQ. This CDR3 is CASTPFYNSPLHF. In nucleotides, the CDR3 is TGTGCCAGCACCCCGTTCTATAATTCACCCCTCCACTTT.

This clone was observed a few times. The chain recombines TRBV4-3 with TRBJ1-4; D perhaps matches TRBD1 (5 bases). The V end was cut by 6 bases, the J end by 4 bases, with 6 bases between. This CDR3 contains 12 residues. Germline CDR1 is LGHNA and CDR2 is YSLEER. The CDR3 nucleotides are TGCGCCAGCAGAGGGGTTAATGAAAAACTGTTTTTT. This translates into CASRGVNEKLFF.

This chain links TRBV15 with TRBJ1-1, with D unresolved. Germline-derived CDR1 and CDR2 are LNHNV and YYDKDF (reference sequence). V was pared by 3 bases and J by 11 bases, with 19 bases between. The CDR3 length is 14 residues. This chain's CDR3 is CATSSWPEPGGAFF. CDR3 nucleotides: TGTGCCACCAGCAGTTGGCCCGAGCCGGGTGGGGCTTTCTTT.

This clone was seen more than once but under ten times. The J gene is TRBJ2-3, the V gene TRBV7-2; tentatively, D is TRBD1 (5 bases). Germline CDR1 is SGHTA and CDR2 is FQGNSA. Between the trimmed V and J ends, which lost 5 bases and 5 bases, there was a span of 17 bases. CDR3 length equals 15 residues. As DNA, the CDR3 is TGTGCCAGCAGCCCGCCCAGGGAAAAAGGAGATACGCAGTATTTT. Its translation is CASSPPREKGDTQYF. Filled out from reference TRBV7-2 and TRBJ2-3, the complete variable domain reads GAGVSQSPSNKVTEKGKDVELRCDPISGHTALYWYRQSLGQGLEFLIYFQGNSAPDKSGLPSDRFSAERTGGSVSTLTIQRTQQEDSAVYLCASSPPREKGDTQYFGPGTRLTVL.

This clone was observed a handful of times. V is TRBV5-1 and J is TRBJ2-7; D possibly corresponds to TRBD2 (6 bases). Germline V gene sequence: CDR1 SGHRS, CDR2 YFSETQ. The CDR3 has 12 amino acids. Deletions cut 7 bases from V and 4 bases from J, with 12 bases between. The CDR3 here is CASWEEGYEQYF. The CDR3 DNA is TGCGCCAGCTGGGAGGAAGGGTACGAGCAGTACTTC.

The J gene is TRBJ2-7, the V gene TRBV7-9, with a tentative D call TRBD2 (6 bases). CDR1 is SEHNR, CDR2 FQNEAQ, per germline (reference sequence). V gave up 1 base and J gave up 2 bases, with 12 bases separating them. The CDR3 covers 15 residues. DNA for the CDR3: TGTGCCAGCAGCTTAGTGACTAGTGAGGCCTACGAGCAGTACTTC. Its translation is CASSLVTSEAYEQYF.

This chain uses TRBV15 with TRBJ2-7, with a tentative D call TRBD2 (5 bases). CDR1 is LNHNV, CDR2 YYDKDF, per germline (reference sequence). The CDR3 loop spans 15 amino acids. Trimming removed 7 bases from V and 0 bases from J, with 16 bases in between. CDR3 in amino acids: CATKALGPSSYEQYF. DNA for the CDR3: TGTGCCACCAAAGCACTAGGACCGAGCTCCTACGAGCAGTACTTC.

The sample holds a few counts of this clone. This chain joins TRBV7-9 and TRBJ2-1; D ambiguous. Germline CDR1 and CDR2: SEHNR and FQNEAQ (reference sequence). V gave up 5 bases and J gave up 0 bases, with 5 bases separating them. The CDR3 has 13 residues. This CDR3 reads CASSGSSYNEQFF. The CDR3 region has the DNA TGTGCCAGCAGCGGTAGCTCCTACAATGAGCAGTTCTTC.

This rearrangement joins TRBV14 to TRBJ2-5; D uncertain. The CDR3 spans 14 residues. Trimming took 1 base from V and 5 from J, leaving 11 bases between them. The germline V gene has CDR1 SGHDN and CDR2 FVKESK. The CDR3 sequence is CASSQGSLRETQYF. CDR3 DNA: TGTGCCAGCAGCCAAGGTAGCTTACGGGAGACCCAGTACTTC. Combining the CDR3 with reference TRBV14 and TRBJ2-5 gives the whole variable domain EAGVTQFPSHSVIEKGQTVTLRCDPISGHDNLYWYRRVMGKEIKFLLHFVKESKQDESGMPNNRFLAERTGGTYSTLKVQPAELEDSGVYFCASSQGSLRETQYFGPGTRLLVL.

The chain combines TRBV5-6 with TRBJ2-5, with TRBD2 matching 10 bases. The last part of the DNA fits TRBJ2-7 better; the J call may be wrong. Germline V gene lookup returns CDR1 SGHDT and CDR2 YYEEEE. The CDR3 has 18 residues. CDR3 in amino acids: CASSLLAGGRPLSYEQYF. CDR3 bases: TGTGCCAGCAGCTTGTTAGCGGGGGGTCGTCCCCTCTCCTACGAGCAGTACTTC.

The V and J genes are TRBV6-6 and TRBJ1-2, with D possibly being TRBD1 (6 bases). V lost 5 bases, J lost 2 bases, and 12 bases lay in between. The CDR3 sequence is 14 residues long. Germline CDR1 reads MNHNY; CDR2 reads SVGAGI (reference sequence). CDR3 residues: CASSTQGPNYGYTF. The CDR3 DNA follows: TGTGCCAGCAGTACGCAGGGGCCCAACTATGGCTACACCTTC.

The J gene is TRBJ1-1, the V gene TRBV15; tentatively, D is TRBD1 (6 bases). Trimming removed 3 bases at V and 1 base at J, with 21 bases between. The length of the CDR3 is 18 residues. Germline lookup yields CDR1 LNHNV and CDR2 YYDKDF (reference sequence). The CDR3 reads CATSSLRGGGRRNTEAFF. The CDR3 region has the DNA TGTGCCACCAGCAGTCTTAGGGGGGGAGGGCGAAGGAACACTGAAGCTTTCTTT.

This chain links TRBV28 with TRBJ1-2, with 9 bases identical to TRBD1. This CDR3 comprises 15 residues. Germline assignment: CDR1 MDHEN and CDR2 SYDVKM. V lost 8 bases to trimming and J lost 5 bases; unmatched junction nucleotides: 12. For the CDR3, the DNA is TGTGCCAGCGGAACAGGGGGCGGCGGATCTTATGGCTACACCTTC. Residues: CASGTGGGGSYGYTF.

V and J are TRBV6-1 and TRBJ2-2, with 9 positions matching TRBD1. The CDR3 has 16 residues. Trimming took 4 bases from V and 5 from J; bases not matched to a gene: 8. Germline-derived CDR1 and CDR2 are MNHNS and SASEGT. This CDR3 is CASSGSGQGSTGELFF. In DNA form, the CDR3 reads TGTGCCAGCAGTGGATCGGGACAGGGCTCAACCGGGGAGCTGTTTTTT.

The chain links TRBV5-1 to TRBJ1-6, with D possibly matching TRBD1 (6 bases). CDR1 is SGHRS and CDR2 is YFSETQ in the germline V gene. The CDR3 has 17 residues. Between the trimmed V and J ends, which lost 4 bases and 10 bases, there was a span of 24 bases. As DNA, the CDR3 is TGCGCCAGCAGCCGGGAAGGGGGGGTCTCCATGGGCTCACCCCTCCACTTT. Encoded protein: CASSREGGVSMGSPLHF.

This clone was recorded a few times. This sequence joins TRBV7-9 and TRBJ1-4; 7 bases line up with TRBD1. The J segment lost 5 bases and the V segment lost 1 base, leaving 10 bases of the junction unmatched. The CDR3 has 17 residues. Germline V gene sequence: CDR1 SEHNR, CDR2 FQNEAQ (reference sequence). As DNA, the CDR3 is TGTGCCAGCAGCTTAGGGACCCGGGACAGTGGGAATGAAAAACTGTTTTTT. Its translation is CASSLGTRDSGNEKLFF.

V and J are TRBV10-3 and TRBJ2-7; 7 bases align to TRBD2. This CDR3 region has 15 residues. The junction had 12 bases not matched to a gene; V was cut back by 4 bases and J by 6 bases. Per the germline V gene, CDR1 is ENHRY and CDR2 is SYGVKD. CDR3 region: CAISGNRDYHGEQYF. CDR3 nucleotides: TGTGCCATCAGTGGAAATCGGGACTACCACGGCGAGCAGTACTTC.

This chain uses TRBV9 with TRBJ1-2; 12 nucleotides align to TRBD1. There are 17 residues in the CDR3. The J segment lost 0 bases and the V segment lost 3 bases, leaving 6 bases of the junction unmatched. Germline values: CDR1 SGDLS, CDR2 YYNGEE. CDR3 region: CASSGGTGGLANYGYTF. In nucleotides, the CDR3 is TGTGCCAGCAGCGGAGGGACAGGGGGCTTAGCTAACTATGGCTACACCTTC.

The V gene is TRBV20-1, the J gene TRBJ1-1, with no clear D. The CDR3 spans 11 residues. V was clipped by 5 bases and J by 2 bases, with 6 bases between them. The germline CDR1 and CDR2 sequences are DFQATT and SNEGSKA (reference sequence). The CDR3 is CSAPINTEAFF. The CDR3 coding sequence is TGCAGTGCTCCTATTAACACTGAAGCTTTCTTT.

V is TRBV5-5 and J is TRBJ2-2; D possibly corresponds to TRBD1 (7 bases). The V gene lost 0 bases and the J gene lost 5 bases, with 14 bases spanning the gap. This CDR3 is built from 16 residues. CDR1 is SGHKS, CDR2 YYEKEE, per germline (reference sequence). For the CDR3, the DNA is TGTGCCAGCAGCTTGGCGTCAGGGGGGTATACCGGGGAGCTGTTTTTT. As protein: CASSLASGGYTGELFF.

The chain has TRBV5-1 and TRBJ2-1, with a possible D match to TRBD2 (6 bases). The CDR3 covers 13 residues. The germline V gene has CDR1 SGHRS and CDR2 YFSETQ. Deletions cut 0 bases from V and 10 bases from J, with 11 bases between. The DNA of the CDR3 is TGCGCCAGCAGCTTGGCCGGGCTAGCGGAGCAGTTCTTC. Its protein product is CASSLAGLAEQFF.

V and J are TRBV18 and TRBJ2-2; 9 bases align to TRBD1. This CDR3 is 17 amino acids long. The germline V gene has CDR1 KGHSH and CDR2 LQKENI. V lost 4 bases, J lost 5 bases, and 11 bases stayed unmatched. The CDR3 DNA is TGTGCCAGCTCACGATCCGGGACAGGGAGTGGAACCGGGGAGCTGTTTTTT. Encoded protein: CASSRSGTGSGTGELFF.